The entry below gives a single T cell receptor beta chain sequence along with its context. Its antigen is unknown. Compared with germline, one end of the junction differs, possibly owing to a read error. Germline V gene data show CDR1 as MRHNA and CDR2 as SNTAGT. The CDR3 has 11 amino acids. Described treatment: some 19 received Ad26.COV2.S at low or high dose, single or two shots; roughly five received placebo; per-sample allocation not given. Each sample was drawn 63 days after the first injection (of vaccine or placebo). The sample originates from a study of Ad26.COV2.S vaccination and SARS-CoV-2 variants. The wider study: Donor got 5x10^10 or 1x10^11 viral particles of Ad26.COV2.S.

Sequencing used immunoSEQ multiplex PCR; TCRdb keeps in-frame clones, though not all of them. The repertoire holds roughly 680,000 clones, with around 90% as singletons. Study-level findings and limits: Measurement of non-spike TCR breadth gave similar results in vaccine and placebo recipients.

The J gene is TRBJ1-2, the V gene TRBV6-4; D gene uncertain. The sequence derives from a person aged 18-65 years who received the Ad26.COV2.S COVID-19 vaccine or a placebo. Sequenced material: peripheral blood, taken in a trial of Ad26.COV2.S vaccine versus placebo. The CDR3 is CASRLGGSWAF. The CDR3 nucleotides read TGTGCCAGCAGGCTAGGCGGGAGCTGGGCATTC.